The 9 T cell receptor beta chains given below trace back to one sample, sequenced in a study of T cell responses to AZD1222 COVID-19 vaccine. Only in-frame clones appear in the TCRdb table, and some are missing; sequencing was by immunoSEQ multiplex PCR. Of 100,000 to 120,000 clones detected, about 94% appear once; the ten largest clones hold around 3%. The input for sequencing was peripheral blood, taken 28 days after the second AZD1222 dose. Every receptor here comes from an adult who received the AZD1222 COVID-19 vaccine.

This chain connects TRBV15 to TRBJ1-6; D ambiguous. CDR1 is LNHNV, CDR2 YYDKDF, per germline (reference sequence). The CDR3 spans 12 residues. Trimming shortened V by 9 bases and J by 9 bases, and 12 bases separated the two germline ends. CDR3 nucleotide sequence: TGTGCCACTATAAAGGAAGTTTCACCCCTCCACTTT. It specifies CATIKEVSPLHF.

The chain is built from TRBV7-9 and TRBJ2-7, with D perhaps given as TRBD1 or TRBD2 (5 bases each). Germline CDR1 reads SEHNR; CDR2 reads FQNEAQ (reference sequence). There are 16 residues in the CDR3. Trimming pared 1 base from V and 6 bases from J, leaving 19 bases between. DNA of the CDR3: TGTGCCAGCAGCTTAGAGAGGGCCAGGGTGGCGGGCGAGCAGTACTTC. The encoded protein is CASSLERARVAGEQYF.

J is TRBJ1-5 and V is TRBV6-5; possibly TRBD1 for D (6 bases). Germline V CDR1 and CDR2: MNHEY, SVGAGI. Trimming shortened V by 6 bases and J by 6 bases, and 15 bases separated the two germline ends. CDR3 length: 14 amino acids. The CDR3 protein is CASRPDRISQPQHF. CDR3 nucleotides: TGTGCCAGCAGGCCAGACAGGATTAGTCAGCCCCAGCATTTT.

The V gene is TRBV4-1, the J gene TRBJ1-1; D may be TRBD1 (6 bases). This CDR3 comprises 13 residues. V was shortened by 6 bases and J by 0 bases, with 8 bases between the two germline ends. Germline CDR1 MGHRA, CDR2 YSYEKL. The DNA of the CDR3 is TGCGCCAGCAGTAGACAGGTGAACACTGAAGCTTTCTTT. Translation: CASSRQVNTEAFF.

The rearrangement uses TRBV5-1 and TRBJ1-6, with D unclear. Germline CDR1 SGHRS, CDR2 YFSETQ. Between the trimmed V and J ends, which lost 4 bases and 14 bases, there was a span of 19 bases. The CDR3 covers 14 residues. In DNA, the CDR3 is TGCGCCAGCAGCCCAAGTAGTAGGGCGGCGACCCTCCACTTT. Protein sequence: CASSPSSRAATLHF.

The rearrangement links TRBV18 to TRBJ2-7, with D uncertain. V shed 6 bases and J shed 2 bases, with 8 bases lying between them. The CDR3 sequence is 12 residues long. The germline gives CDR1 KGHSH, CDR2 LQKENI. For the CDR3, the DNA is TGTGCCAGCTCCCAAGGGACCTACGAGCAGTACTTC. Translated, it gives CASSQGTYEQYF.

The chain is built from TRBV6-1 and TRBJ1-2, with no clear D. CDR1 is MNHNS, CDR2 SASEGT, per germline. Trimming stripped 4 bases from V and 0 bases from J, with 15 bases between. The CDR3 loop spans 16 amino acids. The chain's CDR3 is CASSGVAGLANYGYTF. The CDR3 DNA reads TGTGCCAGCAGTGGGGTGGCGGGGTTAGCTAACTATGGCTACACCTTC.

The CDR3 region has the DNA TGTGCCAGTAGTAAATCCGGGACAGGGGGCGAGCAGTACTTC. Residues: CASSKSGTGGEQYF. The gene calls are TRBV19 and TRBJ2-7; 11 nucleotides match TRBD1. Germline V lookup: CDR1 LNHDA, CDR2 SQIVND (reference sequence). This CDR3 is 14 amino acids long. J lost 6 bases, V lost 4 bases, and 5 bases had no gene match. Variable domain in full (rest from reference TRBV19 and TRBJ2-7): DGGITQSPKYLFRKEGQNVTLSCEQNLNHDAMYWYRQDPGQGLRLIYYSQIVNDFQKGDIAEGYSVSREKKESFPLTVTSAQKNPTAFYLCASSKSGTGGEQYFGPGTRLTVT.

The chain carries TRBV7-2 and TRBJ1-1; a possible D gene is TRBD1 (5 bases). The CDR3 is 18 amino acids. V lost 5 bases and J 9 bases, leaving 31 bases between the germline ends. Germline V gene data show CDR1 as SGHTA and CDR2 as FQGNSA. The CDR3 here is CASSPHQMGPLSGGKAFF. Here the CDR3 DNA reads TGTGCCAGCAGCCCCCACCAAATGGGGCCTCTTAGTGGCGGTAAAGCTTTCTTT.